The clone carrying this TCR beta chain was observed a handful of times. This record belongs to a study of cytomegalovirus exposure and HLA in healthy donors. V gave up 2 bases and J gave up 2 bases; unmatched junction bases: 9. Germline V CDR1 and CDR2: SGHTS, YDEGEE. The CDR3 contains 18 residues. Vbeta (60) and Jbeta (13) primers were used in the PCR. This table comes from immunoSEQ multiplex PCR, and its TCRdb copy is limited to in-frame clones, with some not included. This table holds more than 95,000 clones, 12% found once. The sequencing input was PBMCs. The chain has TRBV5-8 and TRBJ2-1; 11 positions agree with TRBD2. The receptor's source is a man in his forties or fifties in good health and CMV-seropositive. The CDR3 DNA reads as TGTGCCAGCAGCTTCCTTAGCGGGAGGGCCCGCACCTACAATGAGCAGTTCTTC. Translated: CASSFLSGRARTYNEQFF.